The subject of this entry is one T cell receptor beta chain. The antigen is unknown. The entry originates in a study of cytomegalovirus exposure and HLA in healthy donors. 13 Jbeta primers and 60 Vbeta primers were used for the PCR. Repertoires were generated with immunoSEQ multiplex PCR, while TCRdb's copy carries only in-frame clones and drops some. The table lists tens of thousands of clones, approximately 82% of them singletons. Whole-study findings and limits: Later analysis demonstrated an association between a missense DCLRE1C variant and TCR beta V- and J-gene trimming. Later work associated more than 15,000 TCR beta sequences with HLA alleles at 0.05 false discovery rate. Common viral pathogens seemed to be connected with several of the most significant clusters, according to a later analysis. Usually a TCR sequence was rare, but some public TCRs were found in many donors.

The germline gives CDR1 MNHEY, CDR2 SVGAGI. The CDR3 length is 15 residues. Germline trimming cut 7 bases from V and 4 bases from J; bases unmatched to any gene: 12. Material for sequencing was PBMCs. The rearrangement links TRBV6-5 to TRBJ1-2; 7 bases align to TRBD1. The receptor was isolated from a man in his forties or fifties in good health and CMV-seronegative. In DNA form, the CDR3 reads TGTGCCAGCAATTCGACCGGGACAGTTCTCTATGGCTACACCTTC. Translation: CASNSTGTVLYGYTF.